The next 24 T cell receptor beta chains were all read from a single sample in a study of vaccination and CD4 T cells after COVID-19. Regarding treatment: roughly 11-day PBMC culture with coronavirus spike peptide pools or control peptides (ViraFEST assay). At the Johns Hopkins FTIC core, DNA taken from cultured CD4+ T cells was sequenced by way of the Oncomine TCR Beta short-read assay. MiXCR was run by TCRdb on the PCR reads, yielding one entry per CDR3 protein. This table has approximately 5,100 distinct CDR3 sequences, around 76% appearing once. These receptors' antigens are unknown. The sample comprised CD4+ T cells from blood, cultured in vitro. These receptors were taken from a human donor who had recovered from COVID-19.

This sequence joins TRBV15 and TRBJ1-2; 7 bases match TRBD1. This CDR3 spans 15 amino acids. J gave up 5 bases and V 0 bases, and 6 bases lay outside the gene matches. Germline values: CDR1 LNHNV, CDR2 YYDKDF (reference sequence). The CDR3 bases are TGTGCCACCAGCAGAGATCGGACAGGACCTTATGGCTACACCTTC. Its translation is CATSRDRTGPYGYTF.

The rearrangement joins TRBV20-1 to TRBJ2-3; 11 bases map to TRBD1. Germline loops: CDR1 DFQATT, CDR2 SNEGSKA (reference sequence). The junction had 4 bases not matched to a gene; V was cut back by 6 bases and J by 2 bases. The CDR3 sequence is 14 residues long. This CDR3 is CSAGQGADTDTQYF. The CDR3 nucleotides are TGCAGTGCCGGACAGGGGGCAGACACAGATACGCAGTATTTT.

The chain recombines TRBV20-1 with TRBJ2-3; D perhaps matches TRBD2 (5 bases). CDR3 length equals 14 residues. Germline CDR1 and CDR2: DFQATT and SNEGSKA (reference sequence). Between the trimmed V and J ends, which lost 6 bases and 4 bases, there was a span of 17 bases. DNA of the CDR3: TGCAGTGCACCGGATCGGGGAGCAGCAGATACGCAGTATTTT. It yields the protein CSAPDRGAADTQYF.

V gene TRBV19 combines with J gene TRBJ2-7; perhaps TRBD2 as D (6 bases). V was pared by 6 bases and J by 5 bases, with 17 bases between. Per the germline V gene, CDR1 is LNHDA and CDR2 is SQIVND (reference sequence). The CDR3 covers 14 residues. The CDR3 region is CASRRRGSGNEQYF. As DNA, the CDR3 is TGTGCCAGTAGACGTCGGGGGAGTGGAAACGAGCAGTACTTC.

The J gene is TRBJ1-1, the V gene TRBV20-1; a possible D gene is TRBD1 (6 bases). Trimming took 1 base from V and 2 from J, leaving 17 bases between them. Germline loops: CDR1 DFQATT, CDR2 SNEGSKA (reference sequence). There are 16 residues in the CDR3. CDR3 sequence reads: CSARAWGRGANTEAFF. The CDR3 nucleotides are TGCAGTGCTAGAGCCTGGGGGAGGGGGGCCAACACTGAAGCTTTCTTT.

The rearrangement uses TRBV15 and TRBJ1-5, with 7 bases matching TRBD1. V dropped 1 base and J dropped 4; count of bases not matched to a gene: 1. Germline V gene lookup returns CDR1 LNHNV and CDR2 YYDKDF (reference sequence). This CDR3 is 14 amino acids long. The CDR3 loop is CATSRAGGNQPQHF. The CDR3 DNA follows: TGTGCCACCAGCAGAGCAGGGGGAAATCAGCCCCAGCATTTT.

The chain has TRBV6-1 and TRBJ1-1; 7 bases are a match to TRBD1. V lost 7 bases, J lost 1 base, and 6 bases stayed unmatched. The CDR3 has 14 residues. Germline CDR1 MNHNS, CDR2 SASEGT. CDR3: CASIRGTENTEAFF. CDR3 DNA sequence: TGTGCCAGCATACGAGGGACAGAGAACACTGAAGCTTTCTTT.

The gene calls are TRBV18 and TRBJ2-2; possible D gene TRBD2, 5 bases. Germline V gene lookup returns CDR1 KGHSH and CDR2 LQKENI. Trimming stripped 3 bases from V and 6 bases from J, with 14 bases between. The CDR3 contains 15 residues. The CDR3 loop reads CASSPRTLSAGELFF. The CDR3 DNA is TGTGCCAGCTCACCCCGGACTTTGAGCGCCGGGGAGCTGTTTTTT.

The CDR3 sequence: CASSFNQGNYGYTF. The CDR3 bases are TGTGCCAGCAGCTTTAACCAGGGGAACTATGGCTACACCTTC. The chain recombines TRBV7-9 with TRBJ1-2; a weak D match, TRBD1 (6 bases). The germline V and J ends were trimmed by 3 bases and 2 bases, with 10 bases remaining between them. The CDR3 length is 14 residues. Germline V lookup: CDR1 SEHNR, CDR2 FQNEAQ (reference sequence).

V usage is TRBV20-1 and J usage is TRBJ1-5; D call uncertain. This CDR3 region has 13 residues. Between the trimmed V and J ends, which lost 6 bases and 4 bases, there was a span of 13 bases. Per germline, CDR1 DFQATT and CDR2 SNEGSKA (reference sequence). The CDR3 loop reads CSALDGANQPQHF. As DNA, the CDR3 is TGCAGTGCCCTGGACGGTGCTAATCAGCCCCAGCATTTT.

DNA for the CDR3: TGCAGTGCTAGACCTCCGGGACAGGGTCGTGCCGGGGAGCTGTTTTTT. Protein product: CSARPPGQGRAGELFF. This chain joins TRBV20-1 and TRBJ2-2, with TRBD1 identical over 9 bases. In germline, CDR1 is DFQATT, CDR2 SNEGSKA (reference sequence). The CDR3 has 16 amino acids. V shed 2 bases, J shed 6 bases, and the junction held 10 bases outside the gene matches.

Turning to this clonotype: The junction and the germline gene differ at one end; a read error may be behind it. This chain uses TRBV7-7 with TRBJ2-3; D not certain. CDR3 size: 13 residues. Germline V gene sequence: CDR1 SSHAT, CDR2 FNYEAQ (reference sequence). The CDR3 loop is CASSLDGTDTQYF. The DNA for the CDR3 is TGTGCTAGCAGCTTAGATGGCACAGATACGCAGTATTTT.

Comment on this clonotype: The DNA is omitted, as the CDR3 cannot be located on it reliably, and the CDR3 follows TCRdb's listing. The V call is TRBV20-1, the J call TRBJ2-4; no check of the table's D call, TRBD2, against the DNA was made. CDR1 and CDR2 from the germline V gene are DFQATT and SNEGSKA (reference sequence). The CDR3 length is 13 residues, termini included. The CDR3 spells CSARDVASGIQYF.

The rearrangement uses TRBV6-7 and TRBJ1-5; D is undetermined. TRBV6-7 is an ORF, with its function uncertain. Trimming removed 0 bases from V and 2 bases from J, with 8 bases in between. The CDR3 sequence is 15 residues long. CDR3 sequence (DNA): TGTGCCAGCAGTTACTCGATCATACGCAATCAGCCCCAGCATTTT. Its protein product is CASSYSIIRNQPQHF.

V usage is TRBV20-1 and J usage is TRBJ2-1; 10 bases line up with TRBD2. Trimming at V came to 5 bases and at J to 10 bases, leaving 8 bases not matched to a gene. Germline lookup yields CDR1 DFQATT and CDR2 SNEGSKA (reference sequence). This CDR3 contains 13 residues. CDR3 DNA: TGCAGTGCTGCCGGGACTAGCGCGTGGGAGCAGTTCTTC. Translation gives CSAAGTSAWEQFF.

The chain joins TRBV7-2 to TRBJ2-7, with D uncertain. From germline, CDR1 is SGHTA and CDR2 FQGNSA. CDR3 length: 13 amino acids. The ends were cut back, 0 bases at V and 3 bases at J, with 6 bases in the middle. CDR3 nucleotide sequence: TGTGCCAGCAGCTTAGCGGGCGGCTACGAGCAGTACTTC. This encodes CASSLAGGYEQYF.

This chain connects TRBV12-3 or TRBV12-4 to TRBJ1-5; TRBD1 is a possible D gene (5 bases). V was trimmed by 5 bases and J by 5 bases, leaving 10 bases between them. The CDR3 has 13 residues. The CDR3 reads CASSKTEYQPQHF. The CDR3 nucleotides read TGTGCCAGCAGTAAGACAGAGTATCAGCCCCAGCATTTT.

The chain uses TRBV7-2 and TRBJ1-6; the D gene is possibly TRBD1 (6 bases). The CDR3 loop spans 16 amino acids. Germline CDR1 reads SGHTA; CDR2 reads FQGNSA. Deletions cut 7 bases from V and 0 bases from J, with 13 bases between. The CDR3 is CASKAKGVSYNSPLHF. As DNA, the CDR3 is TGTGCCAGCAAAGCAAAGGGGGTCTCCTATAATTCACCCCTCCACTTT. Variable domain in full (rest from reference TRBV7-2 and TRBJ1-6): GAGVSQSPSNKVTEKGKDVELRCDPISGHTALYWYRQSLGQGLEFLIYFQGNSAPDKSGLPSDRFSAERTGGSVSTLTIQRTQQEDSAVYLCASKAKGVSYNSPLHFGNGTRLTVT.

J is TRBJ2-3 and V is TRBV6-1, with TRBD1 as a possible D gene (6 bases). CDR1 is MNHNS, CDR2 SASEGT, per germline. V lost 7 bases, J lost 2 bases, and 19 bases lay in between. The CDR3 consists of 16 residues. CDR3 loop: CASTRPGQGHTDTQYF. The CDR3 DNA follows: TGTGCCAGCACCCGACCGGGGCAGGGGCACACAGATACGCAGTATTTT.

The genes are TRBV27 and TRBJ2-7; TRBD2 matches 9 bases. Germline CDR1 is MNHEY and CDR2 is SMNVEV (reference sequence). V gave up 7 bases and J gave up 0 bases; unmatched junction bases: 4. This CDR3 is 14 amino acids long. The CDR3 loop reads CASIVTSGSYEQYF. The CDR3 DNA reads as TGTGCCAGCATCGTGACTAGCGGCTCCTACGAGCAGTACTTC.

This clonotype showed up just once. The rearrangement uses TRBV20-1 and TRBJ2-3; 11 bases match TRBD2. CDR3 length: 13 residues. Germline CDR1 DFQATT, CDR2 SNEGSKA (reference sequence). Trimming took 5 bases from V and 8 from J; bases not matched to a gene: 6. The CDR3 is CSAQLAGGGTQYF. CDR3 nucleotides: TGCAGTGCTCAGCTAGCGGGAGGAGGTACGCAGTATTTT.

As regards this clonotype: At one of its ends the junction is not consistent with the germline gene, which may arise from a read error. This chain connects TRBV7-6 to TRBJ2-5; no definite D call. CDR1 and CDR2 (germline): SGHVS, FNYEAQ. The CDR3 has 14 residues. Written as DNA, the CDR3 is TGTGCTAGCAGCTTAGATGGCAGCCAAGAGACCCAGTACTTC. Encoded protein: CASSLDGSQETQYF.

The chain links TRBV29-1 to TRBJ2-5; D ambiguous. The V end lost 6 bases, the J end lost 0 bases, and 5 bases lay between the germline ends. CDR3 size: 11 residues. CDR1 and CDR2 (germline): SQVTM, ANQGSEA. The CDR3 sequence is CSVTHQETQYF. CDR3 coding DNA: TGCAGCGTCACCCACCAAGAGACCCAGTACTTC.

DNA for the CDR3: TGTGCCAGCAGTTACCTTCAACATTACGAGCAGTACTTC. Protein: CASSYLQHYEQYF. This chain joins TRBV6-5 and TRBJ2-7, with no clear D. This CDR3 comprises 13 residues. The V end lost 2 bases, the J end lost 4 bases, and 9 bases lay between the germline ends. Germline CDR1 is MNHEY and CDR2 is SVGAGI.